The clone carrying this T cell receptor beta chain was detected a few times. This sample stems from a study of molecular identifiers for immune sequencing clone quantification. The germline V gene has CDR1 SGHAT and CDR2 FQNNGV. CDR3 length: 15 residues. The V and J ends lost 5 bases and 8 bases, in that order; junction bases with no gene match: 11. A CD8+CD4-CCR7+CD45RA+ gate was used to sort naive CD8 T cells. It was with previously described methods and listed TCR primers that bulk TCR libraries were made. TCRdb redid the calling of the PCR reads with MiXCR, one entry per CDR3 protein. The table lists about half a million distinct CDR3 sequences, about 20% of them singletons, with around 0.86% in the top ten.

The sequenced material came from naive CD8+ T cells from blood, with Jurkat cell RNA spiked in. Indicated subset: FACS-sorted CD8+CD4-CCR7+CD45RA+ naive T cells. The sequence was collected from a human donor in good health. Some libraries in this study had Jurkat cell RNA spiked in. This chain uses TRBV11-2 with TRBJ1-2; 10 bases align to TRBD1. Here the CDR3 reads CASSPGQGGAWGYTF. The CDR3 bases are TGTGCCAGCAGCCCCGGACAGGGGGGGGCTTGGGGCTACACCTTC. The variable domain in full, completed from reference TRBV11-2 and TRBJ1-2, reads EAGVAQSPRYKIIEKRQSVAFWCNPISGHATLYWYQQILGQGPKLLIQFQNNGVVDDSQLPKDRFSAERLKGVDSTLKIQPAKLEDSAVYLCASSPGQGGAWGYTFGSGTRLTVV.